One sample yielded the 28 T cell receptor beta chains listed below, sequenced in a study of blood T cell repertoires in COVID-19. Produced via immunoSEQ multiplex PCR; TCRdb's table is partial and in-frame only. Here the sample spans more than 20,000 clones, less than 85% being singletons. Input material: peripheral blood. Every receptor here comes from a man aged 60 to 75 with active COVID-19.

This clone is classed as medium-sized. The chain joins TRBV9 to TRBJ2-2; tentatively, D is TRBD1 (6 bases). V was trimmed by 5 bases and J by 6 bases, leaving 17 bases between them. CDR1 is SGDLS, CDR2 YYNGEE, per germline. The CDR3 spans 15 residues. The CDR3 DNA sequence: TGTGCCAGCAGTTCGCCCAGGGGTCTCCCCGGGGAGCTGTTTTTT. This sequence encodes CASSSPRGLPGELFF.

V usage is TRBV7-3 and J usage is TRBJ2-2; 12 nucleotides match TRBD2. The V segment lost 3 bases and the J segment 3 bases; nucleotides outside the gene matches: 2. The CDR3 is made up of 16 amino acids. The germline CDR1 and CDR2 sequences are SGHTA and FQGTGA. DNA of the CDR3: TGTGCCAGCAGCTTCGCTAGCGGGAGGGACACCGGGGAGCTGTTTTTT. Its translation: CASSFASGRDTGELFF. The complete variable domain, with remaining parts taken from reference TRBV7-3 and TRBJ2-2, reads GAGVSQTPSNKVTEKGKYVELRCDPISGHTALYWYRQSLGQGPEFLIYFQGTGAADDSGLPNDRFFAVRPEGSVSTLKIQRTERGDSAVYLCASSFASGRDTGELFFGEGSRLTVL.

This chain joins TRBV6-2 or TRBV6-3 and TRBJ2-1; D is undetermined. The germline CDR1 and CDR2 sequences are MNHEY and SVGEGT. This CDR3 region has 13 residues. Trimming cost V 1 base and J 4 bases, with 5 bases left between them. The CDR3: CASSYFRYNEQFF. The CDR3 bases are TGTGCCAGCAGTTACTTTCGTTACAATGAGCAGTTCTTC.

V and J are TRBV2 and TRBJ1-1; D not resolved. CDR3 size: 12 residues. Trimming shortened V by 6 bases and J by 3 bases, and 8 bases separated the two germline ends. Germline loops: CDR1 SNHLY, CDR2 FYNNEI. CDR3: CASSTQDTEAFF. CDR3 sequence (DNA): TGTGCCAGCAGCACTCAGGACACTGAAGCTTTCTTT. The complete variable domain, with remaining parts taken from reference TRBV2 and TRBJ1-1, reads EPEVTQTPSHQVTQMGQEVILRCVPISNHLYFYWYRQILGQKVEFLVSFYNNEISEKSEIFDDQFSVERPDGSNFTLKIRSTKLEDSAMYFCASSTQDTEAFFGQGTRLTVV.

The genes are TRBV28 and TRBJ2-3, with TRBD1 as a possible D gene (6 bases). Germline loops: CDR1 MDHEN, CDR2 SYDVKM. CDR3 size: 14 residues. Trimming shortened V by 1 base and J by 2 bases, and 7 bases separated the two germline ends. The CDR3 region has the DNA TGTGCCAGCAGTTTATCAGGGGCCACAGATACGCAGTATTTT. Protein sequence: CASSLSGATDTQYF.

The V and J genes are TRBV4-2 and TRBJ1-3; 7 positions match TRBD1. V shed 4 bases, J shed 4 bases, and the junction held 4 bases outside the gene matches. The germline V gene has CDR1 LGHNA and CDR2 YNFKEQ. CDR3 size: 14 residues. The CDR3 here is CASSPDRSGNTIYF. The CDR3 nucleotides read TGTGCCAGCAGCCCGGACAGGTCAGGAAACACCATATATTTT.

This chain connects TRBV5-1 to TRBJ2-1, with a tentative D call TRBD2 (5 bases). The CDR3 has 19 residues. V lost 0 bases to trimming and J lost 0 bases, with 19 bases between them. CDR1 and CDR2 (germline): SGHRS, YFSETQ. CDR3 coding DNA: TGCGCCAGCAGCTTGGGGTCAGGTGGGAGCATGAGCTCCTACAATGAGCAGTTCTTC. Encoded protein: CASSLGSGGSMSSYNEQFF.

The chain joins TRBV6-1 to TRBJ1-5, with TRBD1 matching 7 bases. Germline CDR1 MNHNS, CDR2 SASEGT. The CDR3 runs 18 residues. V lost 0 bases, J lost 3 bases, and 11 bases stayed unmatched. The CDR3 DNA reads TGTGCCAGCAGTGAAGCACGTTTGCCAGGGGGGTTCAATCAGCCCCAGCATTTT. Protein product: CASSEARLPGGFNQPQHF.

The chain couples TRBV19 to TRBJ1-2, with a tentative D call TRBD1 (5 bases). This CDR3 comprises 12 residues. The germline V gene encodes CDR1 LNHDA and CDR2 SQIVND (reference sequence). The V and J ends lost 5 bases and 8 bases respectively, with 12 bases between them. The CDR3 DNA reads as TGTGCCAGTAGTCTTTCAGGGTGGGGCTACACCTTC. It specifies CASSLSGWGYTF.

As DNA, the CDR3 is TGTGCCAGCTCACCGTATCTTAGCGGGACCTCTGACGAGCAGTACTTC. Translating gives CASSPYLSGTSDEQYF. The genes are TRBV18 and TRBJ2-7; 8 nucleotides match TRBD2. V lost 3 bases and J lost 5; bases outside the gene matches: 12. Germline V gives CDR1 KGHSH, CDR2 LQKENI. The CDR3 sequence is 16 residues long.

The CDR3 region is CSGTGEWAEQFF. Written as DNA, the CDR3 is TGCAGCGGGACAGGGGAATGGGCCGAGCAGTTCTTC. V usage is TRBV29-1 and J usage is TRBJ2-1; 9 bases are shared with TRBD1. The CDR3 has 12 amino acids. V was clipped by 7 bases and J by 10 bases; unmatched bases: 8. Germline-derived CDR1 and CDR2 are SQVTM and ANQGSEA.

The CDR3 coding sequence is TGTGCCAGCAGCCAAGGAGGGGCACCGGGACTAGCTGGGAATGAGCAGTTCTTC. Amino acid sequence: CASSQGGAPGLAGNEQFF. This chain joins TRBV3-1 (or the pseudogene TRBV3-2) and TRBJ2-1, with TRBD2 identical over 9 bases. The CDR3 is made up of 18 amino acids. Germline-derived CDR1 and CDR2 are LGHDT and YNNKEL (reference sequence). J gave up 7 bases and V 1 base, and 14 bases lay outside the gene matches.

This clone appeared a single time. The V and J genes are TRBV11-1 and TRBJ1-2; the D is unclear. V shed 5 bases and J shed 4 bases, with 11 bases lying between them. The CDR3 totals 13 residues. The V gene's germline CDR1 is SGHAT and CDR2 FQDESV (reference sequence). The CDR3 region is CASSPRAGYGYTF. The CDR3 bases are TGTGCCAGCAGCCCACGTGCGGGCTATGGCTACACCTTC.

The chain combines TRBV4-1 with TRBJ2-5, with TRBD1 identical over 8 bases. The CDR3 has 15 residues. J gave up 1 base and V 5 bases, and 6 bases lay outside the gene matches. Per the germline V gene, CDR1 is MGHRA and CDR2 is YSYEKL. CDR3 protein: CASSDSRGPQETQYF. Here the CDR3 DNA reads TGCGCCAGCAGCGATAGCAGGGGGCCCCAAGAGACCCAGTACTTC.

The chain employs TRBV28 and TRBJ1-2; D is uncertain. The CDR3 runs 13 residues. The germline V gene encodes CDR1 MDHEN and CDR2 SYDVKM. Trimming removed 5 bases from V and 2 bases from J, with 9 bases in between. The CDR3 protein is CASSLPGNYGYTF. The CDR3 DNA is TGTGCCAGCAGTCTGCCGGGGAACTATGGCTACACCTTC.

This chain joins TRBV6-2 or TRBV6-3 and TRBJ1-5; 7 nucleotides match TRBD1. Per the germline V gene, CDR1 is MNHEY and CDR2 is SVGEGT. This CDR3 contains 15 residues. The V segment lost 2 bases and the J segment 6 bases; nucleotides outside the gene matches: 7. DNA for the CDR3: TGTGCCAGCAGTTACGCACTAGGGGGCCTTCAGCCCCAGCATTTT. Translated, it gives CASSYALGGLQPQHF.

The chain links TRBV7-3 to TRBJ2-1, with 7 bases lining up with TRBD2. In germline, CDR1 is SGHTA, CDR2 FQGTGA. J gave up 0 bases and V 3 bases, and 2 bases lay outside the gene matches. CDR3 length: 15 amino acids. CDR3 coding DNA: TGTGCCAGCAGCTTTAGCGGGCCCTCCTACAATGAGCAGTTCTTC. Translated, it gives CASSFSGPSYNEQFF.

This chain joins TRBV21-1 and TRBJ2-1; TRBD2, the table's D call, lacks a check against the DNA. TRBV21-1 is an annotated pseudogene. CDR3 length: 13 amino acids. The CDR3 DNA follows: TGTGCCAGCAGGGACTGGAAGTACAATGAGCAGTTCTTC. The encoded protein is CASRDWKYNEQFF.

The chain joins TRBV5-6 to TRBJ2-1; 9 nucleotides line up with TRBD2. Losses at the gene ends were 4 bases for V and 1 base for J; bases not matched to a gene: 15. This CDR3 spans 19 amino acids. Germline lookup yields CDR1 SGHDT and CDR2 YYEEEE. The CDR3 loop reads CASSEIAGENLRSYNEQFF. The CDR3 coding sequence is TGTGCCAGCAGCGAAATAGCGGGAGAAAATCTGAGGTCCTACAATGAGCAGTTCTTC.

The V and J genes are TRBV3-1 (or the pseudogene TRBV3-2) and TRBJ2-2; 9 bases are shared with TRBD2. Germline loops: CDR1 LGHDT, CDR2 YNNKEL (reference sequence). V was clipped by 8 bases and J by 5 bases; unmatched bases: 9. This CDR3 comprises 15 residues. CDR3: CASSQREVQTGELFF. The CDR3 nucleotides read TGTGCCAGCTCCCAGCGGGAGGTTCAGACCGGGGAGCTGTTTTTT.

This clone was seen a few times. V usage is TRBV4-1 and J usage is TRBJ2-7; possible D gene TRBD2, 6 bases. Germline CDR1 and CDR2: MGHRA and YSYEKL. The CDR3 runs to 16 residues. Trimming took 2 bases from V and 6 from J, leaving 20 bases between them. The CDR3 coding sequence is TGCGCCAGCAGCCAAATTCGGGGAACGGGAGATCCCGAGCAGTACTTC. This gives the protein CASSQIRGTGDPEQYF.

J is TRBJ2-1 and V is TRBV6-6, with 7 nucleotides matching TRBD2. CDR1 is MNHNY and CDR2 is SVGAGI in the germline V gene (reference sequence). V dropped 2 bases and J dropped 10; count of bases not matched to a gene: 14. This CDR3 spans 16 amino acids. The CDR3 sequence is CASSYTGLAAWGEQFF. CDR3 in DNA: TGTGCCAGCAGTTACACGGGGCTAGCGGCCTGGGGAGAGCAGTTCTTC.

The rearrangement uses TRBV30 and TRBJ2-2; no firm D call. Germline V lookup: CDR1 GTSNPN, CDR2 SVGIG (reference sequence). Trimming cost V 0 bases and J 9 bases, with 8 bases left between them. The CDR3 has 12 amino acids. The CDR3 nucleotides are TGTGCCTGGAGTGTACTACGCCGGGAGCTGTTTTTT. This encodes CAWSVLRRELFF.

The rearrangement links TRBV23-1 to TRBJ2-1, with 12 nucleotides matching TRBD1. TRBV23-1 is an open reading frame, and its role is uncertain. Trimming took 2 bases from V and 9 from J; bases not matched to a gene: 8. The CDR3 has 16 residues. The CDR3 nucleotides read TGCGCCAGCAGTCAACCCCGGGACAGGGGGCGTAGTGAGCAGTTCTTC. Its translation: CASSQPRDRGRSEQFF.

The CDR3 spells CASSLGTGSNQPQHF. CDR3 nucleotides: TGTGCCAGCAGTTTAGGCACCGGGAGCAATCAGCCCCAGCATTTT. This rearrangement joins TRBV27 to TRBJ1-5; D is unresolved. The CDR3 sequence is 15 residues long. V was pared by 2 bases and J by 1 base, with 9 bases between. CDR1 and CDR2 (germline): MNHEY, SMNVEV (reference sequence).

The J gene is TRBJ2-5, the V gene TRBV24-1; tentative D call: TRBD2 (6 bases). The germline gives CDR1 KGHDR, CDR2 SFDVKD. V was pared by 3 bases and J by 1 base, with 11 bases between. The CDR3 is 15 residues long. The CDR3 here is CATSDRSGGQETQYF. The CDR3 DNA is TGTGCCACCAGTGATCGTTCCGGGGGCCAAGAGACCCAGTACTTC.

V usage is TRBV28 and J usage is TRBJ2-5; unclear D gene. The CDR3 has 14 residues. Germline V CDR1 and CDR2: MDHEN, SYDVKM. Trimming took off 8 bases at V and 3 bases at J, with 16 bases between the two ends. The CDR3 DNA is TGTGCCAGCGCAAAGCCCTATCGTGAAGAGACCCAGTACTTC. Protein sequence: CASAKPYREETQYF.

V gene TRBV18 combines with J gene TRBJ2-1; 12 positions agree with TRBD2. This CDR3 is built from 15 residues. The germline gives CDR1 KGHSH, CDR2 LQKENI. V gave up 2 bases and J gave up 8 bases; unmatched junction bases: 4. CDR3 amino acids: CASSPASGRADEQFF. The CDR3 region has the DNA TGTGCCAGCTCACCAGCTAGCGGGAGGGCCGATGAGCAGTTCTTC.